This T cell receptor beta chain was sequenced for a study of cytomegalovirus exposure and HLA in healthy donors. This clone occurred a few times. This CDR3 contains 14 residues. Looked up from germline, CDR1 is SGHTA and CDR2 is FQGNSA. Trimming took 4 bases from V and 0 from J; bases not matched to a gene: 2. PCR amplification relied on 60 Vbeta primers (plus 13 Jbeta primers). Assay: immunoSEQ multiplex PCR; the TCRdb copy retains only in-frame clones and omits some. The sample lists roughly 190,000 clones, more than 9.5% seen once, with 7.8% in the top ten. The specimen was PBMCs. This chain links TRBV7-2 with TRBJ1-1, with TRBD1 matching over 7 bases. The receptor comes from a man aged 45-65 years in good health and CMV-seropositive. CDR3 residues: CASSSTGLNTEAFF. CDR3 bases: TGTGCCAGCAGCTCGACAGGGCTGAACACTGAAGCTTTCTTT.